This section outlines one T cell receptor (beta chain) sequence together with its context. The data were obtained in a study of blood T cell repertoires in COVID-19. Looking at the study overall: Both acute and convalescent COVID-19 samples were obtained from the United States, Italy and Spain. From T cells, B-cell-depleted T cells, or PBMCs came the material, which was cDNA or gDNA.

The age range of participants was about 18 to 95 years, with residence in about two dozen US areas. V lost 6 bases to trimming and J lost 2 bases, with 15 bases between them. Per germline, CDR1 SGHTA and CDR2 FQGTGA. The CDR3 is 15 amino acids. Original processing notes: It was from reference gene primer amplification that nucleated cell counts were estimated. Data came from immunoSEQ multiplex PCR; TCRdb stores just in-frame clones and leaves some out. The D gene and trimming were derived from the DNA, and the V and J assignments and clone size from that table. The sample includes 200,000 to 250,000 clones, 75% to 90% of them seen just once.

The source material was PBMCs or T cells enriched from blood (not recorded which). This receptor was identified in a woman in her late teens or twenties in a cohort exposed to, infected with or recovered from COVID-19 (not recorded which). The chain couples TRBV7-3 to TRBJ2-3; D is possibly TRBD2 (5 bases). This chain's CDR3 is CASSPSWETTDTQYF. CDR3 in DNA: TGTGCCAGCAGTCCTTCCTGGGAGACCACAGATACGCAGTATTTT. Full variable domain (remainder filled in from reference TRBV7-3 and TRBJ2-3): GAGVSQTPSNKVTEKGKYVELRCDPISGHTALYWYRQSLGQGPEFLIYFQGTGAADDSGLPNDRFFAVRPEGSVSTLKIQRTERGDSAVYLCASSPSWETTDTQYFGPGTRLTVL.